The 24 T cell receptor beta chains reported below all come from one sample, sequenced in a study of blood T cells in healthy people across ages. Alongside a J-beta primer mix, a sample-barcoded 5' primer served in a second PCR lasting about 7 to 11 cycles. TCRdb fed the 5' RACE reads into MiXCR, producing one record per CDR3 protein. Of hundreds of thousands of distinct CDR3 sequences listed, 21% are singletons. Sequencing input: blood. These receptors all stem from a man aged 70-80 years in good health.

This chain connects TRBV9 to TRBJ1-5; tentatively, D is TRBD1 (5 bases). This CDR3 has 15 amino acids. V was shortened by 0 bases and J by 1 base, with 8 bases between the two germline ends. Per germline, CDR1 SGDLS and CDR2 YYNGEE. CDR3 protein: CASSVDGGSNQPQHF. The CDR3 bases are TGTGCCAGCAGCGTAGATGGGGGGAGCAATCAGCCCCAGCATTTT. The full variable domain, completed using reference TRBV9 and TRBJ1-5, is DSGVTQTPKHLITATGQRVTLRCSPRSGDLSVYWYQQSLDQGLQFLIQYYNGEERAKGNILERFSAQQFPDLHSELNLSSLELGDSALYFCASSVDGGSNQPQHFGDGTRLSIL.

The table lists this clonotype with a few counts. The rearrangement joins TRBV3-1 to TRBJ2-1; 8 bases align to TRBD2. Per germline, CDR1 LGHDT and CDR2 YNNKEL (reference sequence). This CDR3 region has 16 residues. V lost 3 bases to trimming and J lost 0 bases; unmatched junction nucleotides: 4. The CDR3 is CASSHSGTSSYNEQFF. CDR3 DNA: TGTGCCAGCAGCCATAGCGGGACTAGCTCCTACAATGAGCAGTTCTTC.

This clonotype was detected only a few times. The V call is TRBV4-1, the J call TRBJ1-3, with 8 bases identical to TRBD1. CDR1 and CDR2 from the germline V gene are MGHRA and YSYEKL. The CDR3 contains 16 residues. The ends lost 3 bases at V and 3 bases at J; junction bases unmatched: 7. The CDR3 loop reads CASSHVQGGSGNTIYF. As DNA, the CDR3 is TGCGCCAGCAGCCATGTACAGGGGGGGAGTGGAAACACCATATATTTT.

This clonotype was detected only a few times. This chain uses TRBV6-2 or TRBV6-3 with TRBJ2-7; perhaps TRBD1 as D (6 bases). Trimming took 0 bases from V and 2 from J, leaving 8 bases between them. Germline V gene data show CDR1 as MNHEY and CDR2 as SVGEGT. The length of the CDR3 is 14 residues. CDR3 in DNA: TGTGCCAGCAGTTACTCGTCAGGGGCCTACGAGCAGTACTTC. Its translation is CASSYSSGAYEQYF.

The sample holds a few counts of this clonotype. The CDR3 sequence: CSARDASASTDTQYF. The CDR3 region has the DNA TGCAGTGCTAGAGACGCTAGCGCTAGCACAGATACGCAGTATTTT. This chain links TRBV20-1 with TRBJ2-3, with TRBD2 as a possible D gene (6 bases). CDR1 is DFQATT and CDR2 is SNEGSKA in the germline V gene (reference sequence). The CDR3 length is 15 residues. V lost 0 bases to trimming and J lost 0 bases, with 10 bases between them.

The rearrangement joins TRBV7-2 to TRBJ2-1; 9 positions agree with TRBD2. V lost 1 base and J lost 4; bases outside the gene matches: 11. Germline lookup yields CDR1 SGHTA and CDR2 FQGNSA. The CDR3 consists of 18 residues. CDR3 sequence reads: CASSLGGGRAGQYNEQFF. The CDR3 DNA sequence: TGTGCCAGCAGCTTAGGGGGCGGGAGGGCCGGGCAATACAATGAGCAGTTCTTC.

This clonotype has more than one count but fewer than ten. The chain couples TRBV10-3 to TRBJ2-5; D uncertain. There are 13 residues in the CDR3. The germline V gene encodes CDR1 ENHRY and CDR2 SYGVKD. Trimming stripped 10 bases from V and 1 base from J, with 13 bases between. This CDR3 is CATQGPSQETQYF. CDR3 DNA sequence: TGTGCCACCCAAGGTCCGAGCCAAGAGACCCAGTACTTC.

The genes are TRBV4-2 and TRBJ2-5; TRBD1 agrees at 7 bases. This CDR3 spans 16 amino acids. Unmatched junction bases numbered 8, after V lost 3 bases and J lost 1 base. Germline values: CDR1 LGHNA, CDR2 YNFKEQ. CDR3: CASSHKTGDPQETQYF. The CDR3 bases are TGTGCCAGCAGCCATAAAACAGGGGATCCCCAAGAGACCCAGTACTTC.

Of note for this clonotype: The CDR3 does not close with the conserved phenylalanine or tryptophan, likely indicating a read error. The chain couples TRBV7-3 to TRBJ2-3; 12 bases match TRBD2. V dropped 5 bases and J dropped 0; count of bases not matched to a gene: 6. The CDR3 is 17 amino acids. CDR1 and CDR2 (germline): SGHTA, FQGTGA. The CDR3 protein is CASSPGLAGTSTDTQYL. The DNA for the CDR3 is TGTGCCAGCAGCCCAGGACTAGCGGGAACTAGCACAGATACGCAGTATCTT.

This chain joins TRBV20-1 and TRBJ2-5; D uncertain. Trimming left V 6 bases short and J 1 base short, with 9 bases between. Per germline, CDR1 DFQATT and CDR2 SNEGSKA (reference sequence). This CDR3 comprises 12 residues. The CDR3: CSARIAQETQYF. The CDR3, as DNA: TGCAGTGCCCGGATCGCCCAAGAGACCCAGTACTTC.

J is TRBJ2-5 and V is TRBV5-6; TRBD1 matches at 10 bases. In germline, CDR1 is SGHDT, CDR2 YYEEEE. The trim removed 5 bases at V and 5 bases at J, leaving 9 bases unmatched. The length of the CDR3 is 15 residues. The CDR3: CASSLAGQGMETQYF. DNA of the CDR3: TGTGCCAGCAGTCTTGCGGGACAGGGGATGGAGACCCAGTACTTC.

A few counts support this clonotype. The gene calls are TRBV5-1 and TRBJ2-1; TRBD1 agrees at 8 bases. From germline, CDR1 is SGHRS and CDR2 YFSETQ. This CDR3 region has 16 residues. The J segment lost 4 bases and the V segment lost 1 base, leaving 7 bases of the junction unmatched. This CDR3 reads CASSLQGQGTYNEQFF. For the CDR3, the DNA is TGCGCCAGCAGCTTGCAAGGACAGGGTACTTACAATGAGCAGTTCTTC.

In this sample, this clonotype turned up once. The rearrangement links TRBV29-1 to TRBJ2-1, with a tentative D call TRBD2 (5 bases). Trimming pared 4 bases from V and 4 bases from J, leaving 11 bases between. This CDR3 is 13 amino acids long. Germline assignment: CDR1 SQVTM and CDR2 ANQGSEA. Here the CDR3 DNA reads TGCAGCGTTGTTCGCGGGCAATACAATGAGCAGTTCTTC. Translated, it gives CSVVRGQYNEQFF.

The chain joins TRBV3-1 to TRBJ2-3, with TRBD2 identical over 14 bases. CDR1 and CDR2 (germline): LGHDT, YNNKEL (reference sequence). V lost 3 bases to trimming and J lost 5 bases; unmatched junction nucleotides: 4. The length of the CDR3 is 16 residues. CDR3 nucleotides: TGTGCCAGCAGCCAGGGGACTAGCGGGAGAATAGATACGCAGTATTTT. Protein product: CASSQGTSGRIDTQYF.

This chain uses TRBV21-1 with TRBJ1-5. TRBV21-1 is a known pseudogene. CDR3 length: 13 residues. The chain's CDR3 is CASSKVPSQPQHF. CDR3 in DNA: TGTGCCAGCAGCAAAGTACCAAGTCAGCCCCAGCATTTT.

This clonotype has just a few counts. The genes are TRBV29-1 and TRBJ1-5; TRBD1 agrees at 7 bases. CDR3 length: 15 amino acids. The ends lost 6 bases at V and 0 bases at J; junction bases unmatched: 8. Germline V gene data show CDR1 as SQVTM and CDR2 as ANQGSEA. The CDR3 loop is CSVRQGGDSNQPQHF. For the CDR3, the DNA is TGCAGCGTCCGACAGGGTGGGGATAGCAATCAGCCCCAGCATTTT.

This clonotype was detected ten times or more. The rearrangement joins TRBV10-3 to TRBJ2-6, with TRBD2 matching over 7 bases. CDR1 and CDR2 from the germline V gene are ENHRY and SYGVKD. Trimming took 4 bases from V and 0 from J; bases not matched to a gene: 15. CDR3 size: 20 residues. CDR3 protein: CAISVNAGESLFSGANVLTF. Written as DNA, the CDR3 is TGTGCCATCAGTGTTAACGCGGGGGAAAGCCTATTCTCTGGGGCCAACGTCCTGACTTTC.

This chain links TRBV5-6 with TRBJ2-1; 10 bases map to TRBD2. J gave up 3 bases and V 4 bases, and 4 bases lay outside the gene matches. Germline V lookup: CDR1 SGHDT, CDR2 YYEEEE. This CDR3 is built from 15 residues. CDR3 nucleotides: TGTGCCAGCAGCCAACTAGCGGGAAACTACAATGAGCAGTTCTTC. Residues: CASSQLAGNYNEQFF.

This clonotype was observed a few times. The J gene is TRBJ2-7, the V gene TRBV7-2; D possibly uses TRBD1 or TRBD2 (7 bases each). The CDR3 totals 15 residues. The ends were cut back, 2 bases at V and 3 bases at J, with 14 bases in the middle. Looked up from germline, CDR1 is SGHTA and CDR2 is FQGNSA. The CDR3, as DNA: TGTGCCAGCAGCTTACGGTCAGGGGGGGTCTACGAGCAGTACTTC. As protein: CASSLRSGGVYEQYF.

The J gene is TRBJ2-5, the V gene TRBV14, with 7 positions matching TRBD2. V shed 3 bases, J shed 6 bases, and the junction held 7 bases outside the gene matches. Looked up from germline, CDR1 is SGHDN and CDR2 is FVKESK. This CDR3 spans 14 amino acids. CDR3 sequence: CASSQPGLVKTQYF. The CDR3 DNA follows: TGTGCCAGCAGCCAGCCCGGACTAGTAAAGACCCAGTACTTC.

This clonotype has just a few counts. This rearrangement joins TRBV20-1 to TRBJ2-3; 8 bases are a match to TRBD2. Germline assignment: CDR1 DFQATT and CDR2 SNEGSKA (reference sequence). This CDR3 region has 13 residues. J lost 2 bases, V lost 5 bases, and 3 bases had no gene match. The CDR3 DNA reads TGCAGTGCTTTAGCGGGAATCACAGATACGCAGTATTTT. This codes for CSALAGITDTQYF.

The gene calls are TRBV6-5 and TRBJ1-1; D call uncertain. With 6 bases removed from V and 2 bases from J, the gap between germline ends came to 13 bases. Looked up from germline, CDR1 is MNHEY and CDR2 is SVGAGI. This CDR3 comprises 14 residues. The CDR3 reads CASRFRRLNTEAFF. CDR3 DNA: TGTGCCAGCAGATTTAGGCGGCTTAACACTGAAGCTTTCTTT.

This clonotype has more than one count but fewer than ten. A read error is possible here, since a much larger clone lies one base away. The rearrangement links TRBV20-1 to TRBJ2-3, with D possibly TRBD2 on 6 matching bases. The V end lost 3 bases, the J end lost 1 base, and 11 bases lay between the germline ends. Germline V gene sequence: CDR1 DFQATT, CDR2 SNEGSKA (reference sequence). There are 14 residues in the CDR3. CDR3 sequence reads: CSARVAVGTDTQYF. The CDR3 DNA is TGCAGTGCTAGGGTAGCGGTCGGCACAGATACGCAGTATTTT.

The CDR3 coding sequence is TGCAGTGCTAGAGACTGGGACAGGGTATCGACTGAAGCTTTCTTT. Translation: CSARDWDRVSTEAFF. The chain is built from TRBV20-1 and TRBJ1-1; TRBD1 matches 9 bases. From germline, CDR1 is DFQATT and CDR2 SNEGSKA (reference sequence). CDR3 length equals 15 residues. The V segment lost 0 bases and the J segment 5 bases; nucleotides outside the gene matches: 7.